Below are 18 T cell receptor beta chains sequenced from a single sample in a study of glioma-infiltrating T cells. TCR alpha and beta CDR3 regions were amplified from RNA using iRepertoire nested multiplex PCR. Each CDR3 protein is one row after TCRdb ran MiXCR on the multiplex PCR reads. The sample carries 1,500 to 2,000 distinct CDR3 sequences, 65% to 85% recorded once. Sequences were obtained from glioma tissue, nonneoplastic brain tissue, or PBMCs (not recorded which). All receptors come from a human donor with low-grade glioma or glioblastoma, undergoing nonglioma brain surgery, or in good health (not recorded which). Some clones in this sample may be carry-over from other donors' samples.

This rearrangement joins TRBV2 to TRBJ1-2; D is unclear. This CDR3 has 13 amino acids. V was pared by 4 bases and J by 6 bases, with 12 bases between. The germline V gene encodes CDR1 SNHLY and CDR2 FYNNEI. Here the CDR3 DNA reads TGTGCCAGCAGTGTCGACAACAGTGATGGCTACACCTTC. Its protein is CASSVDNSDGYTF.

The chain carries TRBV6-1 and TRBJ2-3; TRBD2 aligns across 9 bases. Germline CDR1 MNHNS, CDR2 SASEGT. The J segment lost 2 bases and the V segment lost 6 bases, leaving 9 bases of the junction unmatched. The CDR3 is 16 residues long. The CDR3 spells CASRATSGTHTDTQYF. Written as DNA, the CDR3 is TGTGCCAGCAGGGCGACTAGCGGCACTCACACAGATACGCAGTATTTT.

This rearrangement joins TRBV20-1 to TRBJ1-1; a possible D gene is TRBD1 (5 bases). Germline CDR1 is DFQATT and CDR2 is SNEGSKA (reference sequence). The CDR3 runs 13 residues. In nucleotides, the CDR3 is TGCAGCGTCGACAGAAACTTTAACACTGAAGCTTTCTTT. Protein: CSVDRNFNTEAFF.

This clonotype was recorded once. The J gene is TRBJ2-1, the V gene TRBV7-3, with 8 nucleotides matching TRBD2. V shed 4 bases and J 2 bases; nucleotides not matched to a gene: 7. There are 16 residues in the CDR3. Germline V gene data show CDR1 as SGHTA and CDR2 as FQGTGA. The DNA of the CDR3 is TGTGCCAGCAGCTCGACTCCGGGAGGGCCCTACAATGAGCAGTTCTTC. Protein: CASSSTPGGPYNEQFF.

This clonotype counts as large. The V gene is TRBV2, the J gene TRBJ2-7; D is uncertain. CDR1 and CDR2 (germline): SNHLY, FYNNEI. CDR3 length equals 13 residues. V was clipped by 3 bases and J by 3 bases, with 9 bases between them. CDR3 bases: TGTGCCAGCAGTGACGGACCGAGCTACGAGCAGTACTTC. Amino acid sequence: CASSDGPSYEQYF.

The genes are TRBV6-2 or TRBV6-3 and TRBJ2-5; TRBD2 agrees at 8 bases. The V segment lost 5 bases and the J segment 5 bases; nucleotides outside the gene matches: 10. CDR3 length: 15 residues. Germline assignment: CDR1 MNHEY and CDR2 SVGEGT. The CDR3 coding sequence is TGTGCCAGCAGTCCCCGGGTCAGCGGGGGCGAGACCCAGTACTTC. Protein: CASSPRVSGGETQYF.

The V and J genes are TRBV15 and TRBJ2-1, with D uncertain. Germline V gives CDR1 LNHNV, CDR2 YYDKDF (reference sequence). The CDR3 is 17 residues long. V was shortened by 0 bases and J by 0 bases, with 12 bases between the two germline ends. CDR3 loop: CATSREDGQSSYNEQFF. The CDR3, as DNA: TGTGCCACCAGCAGAGAGGACGGGCAAAGCTCCTACAATGAGCAGTTCTTC.

This rearrangement joins TRBV27 to TRBJ2-7; tentative D call: TRBD2 (5 bases). The CDR3 is 19 residues long. CDR1 is MNHEY, CDR2 SMNVEV, per germline (reference sequence). V was cut by 0 bases and J by 1 base, with 22 bases left in between. The CDR3 DNA sequence: TGTGCCAGCAGTTTATCGGTTCAGAGGGCGGAGGTGTATTCCTACGAGCAGTACTTC. It is translated as CASSLSVQRAEVYSYEQYF.

The chain couples TRBV6-1 to TRBJ2-1, with D perhaps matching TRBD1 (6 bases). CDR3 length equals 12 residues. Per germline, CDR1 MNHNS and CDR2 SASEGT. V gave up 6 bases and J gave up 9 bases, with 12 bases separating them. Here the CDR3 DNA reads TGTGCCAGCAGCCTAAGGGGGAGTGAGCAGTTCTTC. This sequence encodes CASSLRGSEQFF.

This clonotype was observed once. V usage is TRBV14 and J usage is TRBJ2-7, with D possibly matching TRBD2 (5 bases). This CDR3 is built from 13 residues. Germline CDR1 reads SGHDN; CDR2 reads FVKESK. Trimming pared 7 bases from V and 5 bases from J, leaving 15 bases between. The CDR3 DNA is TGTGCCAGCAACCCGGCAGGTAGCGACGAGCAGTACTTC. This encodes CASNPAGSDEQYF.

The V gene is TRBV6-5, the J gene TRBJ1-2, with 8 bases fitting TRBD1. Germline V gene data show CDR1 as MNHEY and CDR2 as SVGAGI. The CDR3 sequence is 15 residues long. J lost 3 bases, V lost 3 bases, and 6 bases had no gene match. This chain's CDR3 is CASSYSPGGDYGYTF. CDR3 DNA: TGTGCCAGCAGTTATAGTCCAGGGGGCGACTATGGCTACACCTTC.

The rearrangement links TRBV28 to TRBJ2-7; the match to TRBD2 covers 10 bases. The CDR3 length is 15 residues. Germline CDR1 MDHEN, CDR2 SYDVKM. The J segment lost 0 bases and the V segment lost 10 bases, leaving 9 bases of the junction unmatched. In nucleotides, the CDR3 is TGTGCCACCCGTAAGGCTAGCGGGAGCTCCTACGAGCAGTACTTC. It is translated as CATRKASGSSYEQYF.

J is TRBJ2-7 and V is TRBV6-9; 11 nucleotides agree with TRBD1. The CDR3 length is 16 residues. Looked up from germline, CDR1 is MNHGY and CDR2 is SVAAGI. V lost 3 bases and J lost 3; bases outside the gene matches: 7. The CDR3 loop is CASSYRSGTGGYEQYF. The CDR3 DNA reads as TGTGCCAGCAGTTACCGCTCCGGGACAGGGGGCTACGAGCAGTACTTC.

The genes are TRBV6-1 and TRBJ2-3; D might be TRBD1 or TRBD2, each matching 5 bases. Germline CDR1 is MNHNS and CDR2 is SASEGT. This CDR3 has 15 residues. Trimming shortened V by 11 bases and J by 4 bases, and 22 bases separated the two germline ends. Written as DNA, the CDR3 is TGTGCCGCAGAGGGGTCGGGATTGGCGTCAGATACGCAGTATTTT. Protein product: CAAEGSGLASDTQYF.

This chain joins TRBV20-1 and TRBJ2-1; D is possibly TRBD2 (5 bases). Trimming removed 6 bases at V and 4 bases at J, with 19 bases between. There are 15 residues in the CDR3. Germline CDR1 is DFQATT and CDR2 is SNEGSKA (reference sequence). The CDR3, as DNA: TGCAGTGCCAGATCGACTATGGCTCCTTACAATGAGCAGTTCTTC. Protein product: CSARSTMAPYNEQFF.

The chain recombines TRBV20-1 with TRBJ1-1, with D possibly matching TRBD1 (5 bases). V dropped 2 bases and J dropped 1 base, with 8 bases sitting between them. Germline lookup yields CDR1 DFQATT and CDR2 SNEGSKA (reference sequence). This CDR3 contains 13 residues. This CDR3 reads CSARQGTNTEAFF. The CDR3 DNA follows: TGCAGTGCTAGACAGGGAACGAACACTGAAGCTTTCTTT.

This clonotype is large (0.1 to 1%) within its sample. This rearrangement joins TRBV4-3 to TRBJ2-7, with D perhaps matching TRBD2 (5 bases). The CDR3 loop spans 13 amino acids. Deletions cut 4 bases from V and 5 bases from J, with 12 bases between. CDR1 LGHNA and CDR2 YSLEER come from the germline V gene. As DNA, the CDR3 is TGCGCCAGCAGCCCTAGGACTGGGGACGAGCAGTACTTC. This codes for CASSPRTGDEQYF.

V and J are TRBV6-2 or TRBV6-3 and TRBJ2-3; 8 bases map to TRBD2. The CDR3 totals 14 residues. V lost 5 bases to trimming and J lost 6 bases; unmatched junction nucleotides: 7. Germline values: CDR1 MNHEY, CDR2 SVGEGT. The CDR3 loop reads CASSPAGVYDTQYF. CDR3 in DNA: TGTGCCAGCAGTCCAGCGGGAGTTTACGATACGCAGTATTTT.